A selection of T cell receptor beta chains follows, all from one sample in a study of immune evolution from preneoplasia to lung adenocarcinoma. The data were produced by immunoSEQ multiplex PCR, yet TCRdb's version contains in-frame clones alone and is incomplete. The profile shows roughly 4,400 clones, 70% to 85% of them singletons. The sequenced material came from FFPE adjacent normal lung tissue. These receptors were taken from a person aged 60-80 years with lung adenocarcinoma. Each CDR3 is given with its conserved first and last residue. A D gene is named only where the DNA matches it firmly. The size of a clone is reported for some rows only, either as once, few or many, or as a class for expanded clones.

V gene: TRBV11-3
clone size: few
CDR3 length: 14
J gene: TRBJ2-7
D gene: TRBD1
CDR3 protein: CASSQTGGNPEQYF
CDR3 DNA: TGTGCCAGCAGCCAGACAGGGGGGAATCCCGAGCAGTACTTC

V gene: TRBV19
clone size: NA
CDR3 length: 17
J gene: TRBJ2-6
D gene: TRBD1
CDR3 protein: CASSLGQVPSGANVLTF
CDR3 DNA: TGTGCCAGTAGTCTGGGACAGGTACCCTCTGGGGCCAACGTCCTGACTTTC

V gene: TRBV4-1
clone size: NA
CDR3 length: 15
J gene: TRBJ2-3
D gene: NA
CDR3 protein: CASSHTRSGGDTQYF
CDR3 DNA: TGCGCCAGCAGCCATACCCGTTCAGGGGGGGATACGCAGTATTTT

V gene: TRBV5-6
clone size: NA
CDR3 length: 15
J gene: TRBJ2-1
D gene: NA
CDR3 protein: CASSSWTTGYNEQFF
CDR3 DNA: TGTGCCAGCAGCTCATGGACCACCGGATACAATGAGCAGTTCTTC

V gene: TRBV30
clone size: NA
CDR3 length: 14
J gene: TRBJ2-7
D gene: TRBD1
CDR3 protein: CAWTHGDRYYEQYF
CDR3 DNA: TGTGCCTGGACCCATGGGGACAGGTACTACGAGCAGTACTTC

V gene: TRBV27
clone size: NA
CDR3 length: 15
J gene: TRBJ1-2
D gene: TRBD1
CDR3 protein: CASSLSTGEDYGYTF
CDR3 DNA: TGTGCCAGCAGTTTAAGCACAGGGGAGGACTATGGCTACACCTTC

V gene: TRBV25-1
clone size: once
CDR3 length: 11
J gene: TRBJ1-2
D gene: NA
CDR3 protein: CASSEGNGYTF
CDR3 DNA: TGTGCCAGCAGTGAGGGGAACGGCTACACCTTC

V gene: TRBV5-6
clone size: NA
CDR3 length: 11
J gene: TRBJ2-1
D gene: NA
CDR3 protein: CASSLQREQFF
CDR3 DNA: TGTGCCAGCAGCTTGCAACGGGAGCAGTTCTTC

V gene: TRBV6-1
clone size: medium-sized
CDR3 length: 14
J gene: TRBJ1-1
D gene: TRBD1
CDR3 protein: CASRDSPGTGFAFF
CDR3 DNA: TGTGCCAGCCGTGACTCACCCGGGACAGGGTTCGCTTTCTTT

V gene: TRBV7-3
clone size: NA
CDR3 length: 14
J gene: TRBJ2-2
D gene: NA
CDR3 protein: CASSFSKNTGELFF
CDR3 DNA: TGTGCCAGCAGCTTTTCTAAGAACACCGGGGAGCTGTTTTTT

V gene: TRBV27
clone size: NA
CDR3 length: 17
J gene: TRBJ2-6
D gene: TRBD1
CDR3 protein: CASSWGQGSSGANVLTF
CDR3 DNA: TGTGCCAGCAGTTGGGGACAGGGCAGCTCTGGGGCCAACGTCCTGACTTTC

V gene: TRBV14
clone size: NA
CDR3 length: 17
J gene: TRBJ2-1
D gene: TRBD2
CDR3 protein: CASSQDRRTSGSDEQFF
CDR3 DNA: TGTGCCAGCAGCCAAGATCGTAGGACTAGCGGGAGCGATGAGCAGTTCTTC

V gene: TRBV27
clone size: NA
CDR3 length: 13
J gene: TRBJ2-5
D gene: NA
CDR3 protein: CASSFGLRETQYF
CDR3 DNA: TGTGCCAGCAGTTTCGGGCTGAGGGAGACCCAGTACTTC

V gene: TRBV11-2
clone size: NA
CDR3 length: 15
J gene: TRBJ2-7
D gene: TRBD2
CDR3 protein: CASSIPGTSGSEQYF
CDR3 DNA: TGTGCCAGCAGCATCCCCGGGACTAGCGGGAGCGAGCAGTACTTC

V gene: TRBV7-9
clone size: NA
CDR3 length: 15
J gene: TRBJ2-1
D gene: NA
CDR3 protein: CASTGIIPGGGEQFF
CDR3 DNA: TGTGCCAGCACCGGAATCATACCCGGGGGTGGTGAGCAGTTCTTC

V gene: TRBV10-1
clone size: NA
CDR3 length: 17
J gene: TRBJ2-7
D gene: TRBD2
CDR3 protein: CASIIVITSDPFYEQYF
CDR3 DNA: TGCGCCAGCATTATCGTTATTACTAGCGATCCCTTCTACGAGCAGTACTTC

V gene: TRBV5-5
clone size: few
CDR3 length: 14
J gene: TRBJ2-7
D gene: TRBD1
CDR3 protein: CASSWLTGGYEQYF
CDR3 DNA: TGTGCCAGCAGCTGGCTTACAGGGGGCTACGAGCAGTACTTC

V gene: TRBV9
clone size: NA
CDR3 length: 13
J gene: TRBJ1-2
D gene: NA
CDR3 protein: CASSVDGGDGYTF
CDR3 DNA: TGTGCCAGCAGCGTAGACGGGGGGGACGGCTACACCTTC

V gene: TRBV12-5
clone size: NA
CDR3 length: 16
J gene: TRBJ2-2
D gene: NA
CDR3 protein: CASGLIVSASSGELFF
CDR3 DNA: TGTGCTAGTGGATTAATTGTTAGCGCCTCATCCGGGGAGCTGTTTTTT

V gene: TRBV5-6
clone size: NA
CDR3 length: 14
J gene: TRBJ2-4
D gene: TRBD2
CDR3 protein: CASSLRREGDIQYF
CDR3 DNA: TGTGCCAGCAGCTTACGTCGGGAGGGAGACATTCAGTACTTC

V gene: TRBV18
clone size: NA
CDR3 length: 13
J gene: TRBJ1-1
D gene: NA
CDR3 protein: CASSPMSNTEAFF
CDR3 DNA: TGTGCCAGCTCACCAATGAGTAACACTGAAGCTTTCTTT

V gene: TRBV19
clone size: NA
CDR3 length: 15
J gene: TRBJ2-7
D gene: NA
CDR3 protein: CASRAGTPSSYEQYF
CDR3 DNA: TGTGCCAGTAGAGCCGGGACTCCCAGCTCCTACGAGCAGTACTTC

V gene: TRBV7-8
clone size: NA
CDR3 length: 16
J gene: TRBJ2-7
D gene: NA
CDR3 protein: CASSLALATSSYEQYF
CDR3 DNA: TGTGCCAGCAGCTTAGCTCTAGCAACCAGTTCCTACGAGCAGTACTTC

V gene: TRBV7-9
clone size: NA
CDR3 length: 15
J gene: TRBJ2-1
D gene: NA
CDR3 protein: CASSWGSGSYNEQFF
CDR3 DNA: TGTGCCAGCAGCTGGGGGTCAGGCTCCTACAATGAGCAGTTCTTC

V gene: TRBV5-4
clone size: NA
CDR3 length: 15
J gene: TRBJ1-3
D gene: TRBD1
CDR3 protein: CASSPGQGAGNTIYF
CDR3 DNA: TGTGCCAGCAGCCCGGGACAGGGAGCTGGAAACACCATATATTTT

V gene: TRBV4-1
clone size: NA
CDR3 length: 14
J gene: TRBJ1-1
D gene: NA
CDR3 protein: CASSQGRTVTEAFF
CDR3 DNA: TGCGCCAGCAGCCAAGGAAGGACAGTCACTGAAGCTTTCTTT

V gene: TRBV28
clone size: few
CDR3 length: 14
J gene: TRBJ2-1
D gene: NA
CDR3 protein: CASTAAPAYNEQFF
CDR3 DNA: TGTGCCAGCACGGCCGCCCCGGCATATAATGAGCAGTTCTTC

V gene: TRBV30
clone size: few
CDR3 length: 13
J gene: TRBJ1-2
D gene: NA
CDR3 protein: CAWSAGPDYGYTF
CDR3 DNA: TGTGCCTGGAGTGCGGGACCGGACTATGGCTACACCTTC

V gene: TRBV6-4
clone size: medium-sized
CDR3 length: 15
J gene: TRBJ1-2
D gene: NA
CDR3 protein: CASSDTPQGVGGYTF
CDR3 DNA: TGTGCCAGCAGTGACACCCCCCAGGGAGTTGGGGGCTACACCTTC

V gene: TRBV5-6
clone size: large
CDR3 length: 15
J gene: TRBJ2-1
D gene: NA
CDR3 protein: CASSPDKETYNEQFF
CDR3 DNA: TGTGCCAGCAGCCCGGACAAGGAAACCTACAATGAGCAGTTCTTC

V gene: TRBV6-1
clone size: NA
CDR3 length: 16
J gene: TRBJ2-5
D gene: NA
CDR3 protein: CASSENEAELQETQYF
CDR3 DNA: TGTGCCAGCAGTGAAAACGAAGCTGAATTACAAGAGACCCAGTACTTC

V gene: TRBV7-2
clone size: NA
CDR3 length: 13
J gene: TRBJ1-5
D gene: NA
CDR3 protein: CASSSQQDQPQHF
CDR3 DNA: TGTGCCAGCAGCTCCCAGCAGGATCAGCCCCAGCATTTT

V gene: TRBV29-1
clone size: once
CDR3 length: 12
J gene: TRBJ2-1
D gene: TRBD1
CDR3 protein: CSGGQGPGEQFF
CDR3 DNA: TGCAGCGGGGGACAGGGGCCAGGCGAGCAGTTCTTC

V gene: TRBV9
clone size: NA
CDR3 length: 13
J gene: TRBJ2-2
D gene: NA
CDR3 protein: CASSVQGIGELFF
CDR3 DNA: TGTGCCAGCAGCGTACAGGGGATCGGGGAGCTGTTTTTT

V gene: TRBV9
clone size: NA
CDR3 length: 13
J gene: TRBJ2-2
D gene: NA
CDR3 protein: CASSVGVIGELFF
CDR3 DNA: TGTGCCAGCAGCGTAGGGGTAATCGGGGAGCTGTTTTTT

V gene: TRBV9
clone size: NA
CDR3 length: 14
J gene: TRBJ2-2
D gene: NA
CDR3 protein: CASSVEGHFGELFF
CDR3 DNA: TGTGCCAGCAGCGTAGAAGGACATTTCGGGGAGCTGTTTTTT

V gene: TRBV29-1
clone size: few
CDR3 length: 14
J gene: TRBJ2-3
D gene: NA
CDR3 protein: CSDAGSSATDTQYF
CDR3 DNA: TGCAGCGATGCGGGGAGTTCAGCCACAGATACGCAGTATTTT

V gene: TRBV11-1
clone size: NA
CDR3 length: 12
J gene: TRBJ1-2
D gene: NA
CDR3 protein: CASSLGAYGYTF
CDR3 DNA: TGTGCCAGCAGCTTGGGGGCCTATGGCTACACCTTC

V gene: TRBV9
clone size: large
CDR3 length: 15
J gene: TRBJ2-3
D gene: TRBD2
CDR3 protein: CASSVAGTSADTQYF
CDR3 DNA: TGTGCCAGCAGCGTAGCTGGGACTAGCGCAGATACGCAGTATTTT

V gene: TRBV19
clone size: few
CDR3 length: 11
J gene: TRBJ2-7
D gene: TRBD1
CDR3 protein: CASRGRSEQYF
CDR3 DNA: TGTGCCAGCAGGGGGCGGAGCGAGCAGTACTTC

V gene: TRBV12-2
clone size: NA
CDR3 length: 14
J gene: TRBJ2-7
D gene: NA
CDR3 protein: CARGFWGATYEQYF
CDR3 DNA: TGTGCAAGGGGGTTTTGGGGGGCGACCTACGAGCAGTACTTC

V gene: TRBV6-5
clone size: NA
CDR3 length: 12
J gene: TRBJ2-3
D gene: NA
CDR3 protein: CASSRGTDTQYF
CDR3 DNA: TGTGCCAGCAGTCGGGGCACAGATACGCAGTATTTT

V gene: TRBV30
clone size: NA
CDR3 length: 13
J gene: TRBJ2-7
D gene: NA
CDR3 protein: CAWIPQGTLRRYF
CDR3 DNA: TGTGCCTGGATACCCCAAGGGACCCTAAGGCGATACTTC

V gene: TRBV28
clone size: NA
CDR3 length: 15
J gene: TRBJ1-2
D gene: NA
CDR3 protein: CASSLNPPERYGYTF
CDR3 DNA: TGTGCCAGCAGTTTAAACCCCCCTGAACGCTATGGCTACACCTTC

V gene: TRBV7-9
clone size: NA
CDR3 length: 16
J gene: TRBJ2-7
D gene: TRBD2
CDR3 protein: CASSWRLAGGSEEQYF
CDR3 DNA: TGTGCCAGCAGCTGGAGACTAGCGGGAGGGTCAGAAGAGCAGTACTTC

V gene: TRBV27
clone size: NA
CDR3 length: 14
J gene: TRBJ1-5
D gene: NA
CDR3 protein: CASSFLGNHQPQHF
CDR3 DNA: TGTGCCAGCAGTTTTCTGGGGAACCATCAGCCCCAGCATTTT

V gene: TRBV28
clone size: large
CDR3 length: 17
J gene: TRBJ1-5
D gene: NA
CDR3 protein: CATIFRGSIRGNQPQHF
CDR3 DNA: TGTGCCACCATTTTCCGGGGCTCCATAAGGGGGAATCAGCCCCAGCATTTT

V gene: TRBV7-9
clone size: NA
CDR3 length: 13
J gene: TRBJ2-7
D gene: NA
CDR3 protein: CASSLGNRDEQYF
CDR3 DNA: TGTGCCAGCAGCTTAGGGAACAGGGACGAGCAGTACTTC

V gene: TRBV7-9
clone size: NA
CDR3 length: 15
J gene: TRBJ2-7
D gene: TRBD1
CDR3 protein: CASSLLGDRGYEQYF
CDR3 DNA: TGTGCCAGCAGCTTACTTGGGGACAGGGGCTACGAGCAGTACTTC

V gene: TRBV7-2
clone size: NA
CDR3 length: 14
J gene: TRBJ2-2
D gene: NA
CDR3 protein: CASSQGLYTGELFF
CDR3 DNA: TGTGCCAGCAGCCAAGGACTTTACACCGGGGAGCTGTTTTTT

V gene: TRBV4-2
clone size: NA
CDR3 length: 15
J gene: TRBJ2-1
D gene: NA
CDR3 protein: CASGPGQASYNEQFF
CDR3 DNA: TGTGCCAGCGGACCGGGCCAGGCATCCTACAATGAGCAGTTCTTC

V gene: TRBV7-9
clone size: few
CDR3 length: 17
J gene: TRBJ2-3
D gene: TRBD2
CDR3 protein: CASSRESSSGRGDTQYF
CDR3 DNA: TGTGCCAGCAGCCGAGAGTCGTCTAGCGGGAGGGGAGATACGCAGTATTTT